This T cell receptor beta chain stems from a study of T cells in Graves' hyperthyroidism and ophthalmopathy. Study observations and caveats: Stable hyperthyroidism and ophthalmopathy were separated using 13 V-J signatures.

In its sample, this clonotype was seen a few times. Its antigen is as yet unknown. Template material for amplifying TCR beta CDR3 regions consisted of RNA transcripts. The TCR CDR3 first-round RT-PCR relied on the HTBI primer set. MiXCR was run by TCRdb on the multiplex PCR reads, yielding one entry per CDR3 protein. The table has about half a million distinct CDR3 sequences, less than 25% seen once. Absent ophthalmopathy progression within 18 months defined stable Graves' hyperthyroidism. Among the patients, aged 18 to 65, hyperthyroidism was newly diagnosed and had lasted under 2 months. Material: blood. This sequence was found in a man younger than 30 with Graves' hyperthyroidism.

The CDR3 region has the DNA TGTGCTAGTGGTTTGGTGACAGGGGGCAACTACGAGCAGTACTTC. Protein: CASGLVTGGNYEQYF. This rearrangement joins TRBV12-5 to TRBJ2-7; TRBD1 matches 10 bases. Germline V gene data show CDR1 as LGHNT and CDR2 as FRNRAP. The CDR3 contains 15 residues. V lost 0 bases and J lost 3; bases outside the gene matches: 2.